Below, one T cell receptor beta chain is given with its context. The antigen this receptor binds is unknown. The germline gene is not matched at one end of the junction; a read error may be the cause. This sample was included in a study of T cells in Graves' hyperthyroidism and ophthalmopathy (dated by TCRdb to the late 2010s). With regard to the full study: Peripheral blood was collected at initial diagnosis, before any treatment. To identify TCR V-J signatures that set the groups apart, the researchers used a discovery cohort of approximately 98 patients, made up of some 41 with Graves' ophthalmopathy and 57 with stable Graves' hyperthyroidism. Prospective prediction of ophthalmopathy was tested in an independent validation cohort of approximately 18 hyperthyroidism patients and 17 patients who later progressed to ophthalmopathy. For training and testing, the 100 or so patients in the discovery cohort were randomly divided in a 7:3 ratio. The study also compared thyroid tissue and blood T-cell repertoires from about six Graves' hyperthyroidism patients. Following sampling, methimazole starting at 30 mg daily was given to hyperthyroidism patients, and high-dose intravenous methylprednisolone was given to ophthalmopathy patients. The paper reports TCR Vbeta CDR3 sequencing of roughly 140 peripheral blood samples: fewer than 50 ophthalmopathy, over 70 hyperthyroidism and 17 progressor patients.

CDR1 and CDR2 were assigned from the germline V gene as MDHEN and SYDVKM. Its CDR3 holds 15 amino acids, cysteine through phenylalanine. Only the CDR3 DNA is retained, 45 bases long and in frame from the first base. Stable Graves' hyperthyroidism was defined as no progression to ophthalmopathy during 18 months of follow-up. Hyperthyroidism patients were newly diagnosed, had a disease duration of under 2 months, and were aged 18 to 65 years. Exclusion was applied to patients with uncontrolled infections, other autoimmune diseases, pregnancy or lactation. Diagnoses were based on clinical symptoms, serum thyroxine and TRAb, thyroid ultrasound and orbital computed tomography. Ficoll-Paque density gradient centrifugation was used to isolate PBMCs from around 9.1 ml of fresh peripheral blood. Total RNA was extracted using Trizol reagent, and RNA quality was assessed on an Agilent 2100 Bioanalyzer. The TCR beta CDR3 regions were amplified from the RNA transcripts. A first-round RT-PCR of the TCR CDR3 used the HTBI primer set with the Qiagen OneStep RT-PCR kit. A second multiplex PCR round built the libraries, followed by size selection and purification. Libraries were sequenced paired-end with 100 bp reads on an Illumina HiSeq2000. Under the source paper's analysis protocol: SOAPnuke was used to process the raw data, removing reads that contained adapters or uncalled bases, had a mean Phred below 15, or lacked an exact match to the constant primer or identifier. High-quality paired reads were merged using COPE v1.2.5, and each unique nucleotide sequence was defined as a clonotype. MiTCR v1.1 was used to align the clonotypes against IMGT TRBV, TRBD and TRBJ reference segments. Only V-J combinations with frequency above 0.0001, covering 98% to 99.2% of repertoires, were analysed. A TCS score was defined as the ratio of F50 (clonal expansion) to E x V (chaos), with BLOSUM62-based TCRdist applied between CDR3 peptides within each V-J. Welch's t-statistics and random forest reduced around 550 V-J features to roughly 13, which were used in a naive Bayes classifier (R e1071). The public reads were run again by TCRdb, first through fastp at Q25 and then through MiXCR, and only productive beta chains were kept. Identical CDR3 protein sequences are pooled into one entry, listed with their most common genes and DNA. The V and J calls follow TCRdb's processing rather than the paper's. The sample table lists around 690,000 distinct CDR3 sequences, around 15% of them with a count of one. The leading ten clones occupy around 15% of the sample.

What the study reported, not specific to this receptor: During validation, the model predicted progression to ophthalmopathy a median of about 6.3 months ahead of onset, with just under 71% sensitivity and 72.22% specificity. In cross-validation, a model built on a 13 V-J signature told ophthalmopathy apart from stable hyperthyroidism with under 90% sensitivity and about 81% specificity, and in testing the same model reached 80%/75%. Sample size was not statistically predetermined, and investigators were not blinded to group allocation. Most expanded thyroid clonotypes (frequency above 0.001) were also found in blood, which suggests that blood repertoires may mirror thyroid immune responses.

The sequence links TRBV28 to TRBJ2-5; confidence is insufficient to name the D gene. What was sequenced was blood. The sequence derives from a man over 45 with Graves' hyperthyroidism. CDR3 protein: CASSLGSAYQGTQYF. The base sequence is TGTGCCAGCAGTTTAGGCTCGGCGTACCAAGGGACCCAGTACTTC.